This T cell receptor beta chain was identified during a study of T cell responses to AZD1222 COVID-19 vaccine (dated by TCRdb to the early 2020s). As for the study more broadly: Because spike-specific TCR depth and breadth did not differ between the two schedules, AZD1222 recipients who got a second dose at roughly 4 weeks were pooled with those who got a second dose at roughly 12 weeks. A total of approximately 230 trial participants underwent TCR sequencing, of whom some 210 received two doses of AZD1222 and 26 received two doses of the MenACWY control vaccine. Trial participants were enrolled into age subgroups of 18-55, 56-69 and 70-plus years, which contained around 140, 26 and 57 TCR-sequenced participants, respectively. What the study reported, not specific to this receptor: Nearly half of unique spike-specific TCRs reportedly recognized epitopes outside regions mutated in the B.1.351 and B.1.1.7 variants. Conclusions about previously exposed vaccinees are limited because only five to seven AZD1222 recipients were SARS-CoV-2 seropositive at baseline. A significant rise in spike-specific TCR breadth and depth was observed after two AZD1222 doses relative to day 0 and relative to MenACWY recipients. CD4 TCRs associated with the vaccine covered the entire spike protein, and the dominant responses were in regions 160-218 and 743-854. Most participants were white British and females outnumbered males, and the authors suggested that clonal diversity may have been underestimated. The 56-69-year group was small, and its depth increase did not reach significance, likely because of low power. Because no samples from the day 14 peak response were available, repertoires could be characterized only after the peak T cell response.

The CDR3 regions of human TCRbeta chains were analyzed by immunosequencing. As for the original processing: Repertoire TCRs were checked for matches against a reference library of SARS-CoV-2-specific TCRs that had been generated using the MIRA antigen-specificity platform. Breadth meant the fraction of unique TCRs that were SARS-CoV-2-associated, whereas depth meant the fraction of total T cells that were SARS-CoV-2-associated. Each spike-specific TCR was assigned to its reactive spike region and to a CD4 or CD8 class using the MIRA data. Log10-transformed breadth and depth values were compared by one-way ANOVA with Sidak's multiple comparisons tests. Held by TCRdb, this immuneACCESS table contains in-frame sequences only and omits some clones. Under half of the omission traces to an unresolved V gene where checked; the cause of the rest is unknown. For V, J and clone size, that table is used; D and trimming come from the DNA. The sample table records some 100,000 clones; roughly 87% of these occur just once. About 15% of the sample rests with the top ten.

Trimming accounts for 3 bases at V and 5 bases at J, while the number of junction bases matched to no gene is 12. The CDR3 runs 17 amino acids, cysteine and phenylalanine included. The only DNA kept is the CDR3, 51 bases in frame from the first base. The germline V gene encodes CDR1 LGHDT and CDR2 YNNKEL (reference sequence). In light of the paper, this sample's time point label describes: baseline before first vaccination. Vaccinee samples came from UK trials COV001 and COV002, including a single-blind randomized controlled phase 2/3 trial of AZD1222 (ChAdOx1 nCoV-19) in healthy adults. For TCRbeta chain sequencing, PBMC samples were collected from trial participants at day 0 and at day 28 after the second dose. With regard to this clone: Which antigen it targets is not known. There are no base qualities to consult, and no much larger clone falls within one base.

Here the chain combines TRBV3-1 (or the pseudogene TRBV3-2) and TRBJ2-2, with TRBD2 matching 7 junction bases. This sequence originates from an adult in good health. This sample comprised peripheral blood, obtained on day 0 of AZD1222 vaccination. CDR3 region: CASSQRRGGRTTGELFF. The nucleotide sequence is given as TGTGCCAGCAGCCAGCGTCGTGGCGGGAGAACAACCGGGGAGCTGTTTTTT.